This entry is about one TCR beta chain. No antigen is known for it. The CDR3 runs 14 residues. The sample originates from a study of T cell responses to AZD1222 COVID-19 vaccine. Repertoires were generated with immunoSEQ multiplex PCR, while TCRdb's copy carries only in-frame clones and drops some. The top ten clones hold over 3% of a sample with about 60,000 clones, roughly 80% of them seen once. General study findings and limits: The donors showed a predominance of white British ancestry and of females, with possible underestimation of clonal diversity. Of spike-specific TCRs, nearly half reportedly target regions left unmutated in variants. Only 6 or 7 AZD1222 recipients tested seropositive at baseline. Spike-wide coverage was observed for vaccine-associated CD4 TCRs, with dominant responses at 160-218 and 743-854.

Material: peripheral blood, obtained 28 days after the second AZD1222 dose. The chain is built from TRBV12-2 and TRBJ2-2. TRBV12-2 is noted as a pseudogene. The origin of this receptor is an adult who received the AZD1222 COVID-19 vaccine. The CDR3 spells CASRPQPHTGELFF. CDR3 DNA: TGTGCAAGTCGCCCCCAGCCACACACCGGGGAGCTGTTTTTT.